The 8 T cell receptor beta chains reported below all come from one sample, sequenced in a study of T cells in Graves' hyperthyroidism and ophthalmopathy. From RNA transcripts, TCR beta CDR3 regions were amplified. A set of HTBI primers served as the primers for a first-round RT-PCR of the TCR CDR3. TCRdb independently ran MiXCR on the multiplex PCR reads; one entry per CDR3 protein. The data contain roughly 650,000 distinct CDR3 sequences, approximately 15% of them singletons. The sequenced material came from blood. These receptors came from a woman between 40 and 50 years old with Graves' ophthalmopathy.

In this sample, this clonotype turned up many times. This rearrangement joins TRBV12-3 or TRBV12-4 to TRBJ1-6; D not certain. Between the trimmed V and J ends, which lost 6 bases and 10 bases, there was a span of 10 bases. The CDR3 sequence is 12 residues long. In nucleotides, the CDR3 is TGTGCCAGCAGGGGAGGAGGATCACCCCTCCACTTT. Protein sequence: CASRGGGSPLHF.

J is TRBJ2-7 and V is TRBV10-3; unclear D gene. The V end was cut by 9 bases, the J end by 0 bases, with 12 bases between. The CDR3 has 13 amino acids. CDR1 and CDR2 from the germline V gene are ENHRY and SYGVKD. The DNA of the CDR3 is TGTGCCATTGGAACGGAGAGCTCCTACGAGCAGTACTTC. The encoded protein is CAIGTESSYEQYF.

In the case of this clonotype: Given a much more abundant clone one base away, this may be a read error. The chain combines TRBV2 with TRBJ2-1; 10 nucleotides match TRBD2. This CDR3 has 15 amino acids. Germline CDR1 and CDR2: SNHLY and FYNNEI. V trimming: 5 bases; J trimming: 5 bases; junction bases outside the gene matches: 6. DNA of the CDR3: TGTGCCAGCAGTAAATCTAGCGGGAGAGACAATGAGCAGTTCTTC. Protein sequence: CASSKSSGRDNEQFF.

At least ten counts were recorded for this clonotype. The chain links TRBV20-1 to TRBJ2-3; 7 bases match TRBD2. Per the germline V gene, CDR1 is DFQATT and CDR2 is SNEGSKA (reference sequence). This CDR3 comprises 13 residues. Trimming took 6 bases from V and 2 from J; bases not matched to a gene: 5. CDR3 DNA sequence: TGCAGTGCCCGCCGGGACTACACAGATACGCAGTATTTT. This translates into CSARRDYTDTQYF.

This clonotype has ten or more counts. The chain recombines TRBV28 with TRBJ2-7; 9 bases are a match to TRBD2. Trimming took 5 bases from V and 0 from J; bases not matched to a gene: 8. CDR3 length equals 16 residues. Germline V gene lookup returns CDR1 MDHEN and CDR2 SYDVKM. The CDR3 spells CASSPTLAGASYEQYF. DNA of the CDR3: TGTGCCAGCAGTCCCACACTAGCGGGTGCCTCCTACGAGCAGTACTTC. The full variable domain, with the rest looked up from reference TRBV28 and TRBJ2-7, is DVKVTQSSRYLVKRTGEKVFLECVQDMDHENMFWYRQDPGLGLRLIYFSYDVKMKEKGDIPEGYSVSREKKERFSLILESASTNQTSMYLCASSPTLAGASYEQYFGPGTRLTVT.

This clonotype was observed many times. V gene TRBV2 combines with J gene TRBJ2-1, with D perhaps matching TRBD1 (6 bases). Per the germline V gene, CDR1 is SNHLY and CDR2 is FYNNEI. Trimming left V 8 bases short and J 4 bases short, with 15 bases between. CDR3 length: 14 residues. The CDR3 DNA is TGTGCCAGCTCGGTACAGGGATTATACAATGAGCAGTTCTTC. This codes for CASSVQGLYNEQFF. Full variable domain (remainder filled in from reference TRBV2 and TRBJ2-1): EPEVTQTPSHQVTQMGQEVILRCVPISNHLYFYWYRQILGQKVEFLVSFYNNEISEKSEIFDDQFSVERPDGSNFTLKIRSTKLEDSAMYFCASSVQGLYNEQFFGPGTRLTVL.

This clonotype was seen repeatedly, ten times or more. The chain uses TRBV20-1 and TRBJ1-1; a possible D gene is TRBD1 (5 bases). The V end lost 4 bases, the J end lost 4 bases, and 13 bases lay between the germline ends. The CDR3 spans 13 residues. CDR1 is DFQATT and CDR2 is SNEGSKA in the germline V gene (reference sequence). As DNA, the CDR3 is TGCAGTGCTAACGCTGGGGGGGGCACTGAAGCTTTCTTT. Residues: CSANAGGGTEAFF.

In its sample, this clonotype was seen many times. CDR3 coding DNA: TGTGCCAGCAGCTTTCGCCTAGCGGGAGGGCCGAACGAGCAGTACTTC. It specifies CASSFRLAGGPNEQYF. The chain recombines TRBV7-9 with TRBJ2-7; 12 nucleotides align to TRBD2. The V segment lost 3 bases and the J segment 5 bases; nucleotides outside the gene matches: 8. From germline, CDR1 is SEHNR and CDR2 FQNEAQ (reference sequence). CDR3 size: 16 residues. Variable domain in full (rest from reference TRBV7-9 and TRBJ2-7): DTGVSQNPRHKITKRGQNVTFRCDPISEHNRLYWYRQTLGQGPEFLTYFQNEAQLEKSRLLSDRFSAERPKGSFSTLEIQRTEQGDSAMYLCASSFRLAGGPNEQYFGPGTRLTVT.